This T cell receptor (beta chain) came from a study of control samples from healthy donors and cancer patients. The method was immunoSEQ multiplex PCR; TCRdb's version includes in-frame clones alone and lacks a portion of them. This sample has roughly 80,000 clones, with roughly 86% found just once. This CDR3 spans 16 amino acids. This clone was counted between two and nine times. This TCR derives from a man aged 45-60 years in good health. The sample taken for sequencing was blood. V usage is TRBV21-1 and J usage is TRBJ1-2. TRBV21-1 is assigned pseudogene status. CDR3 region: CASSKWRAGISGGYTF. The CDR3 DNA is TGTGCCAGCAGCAAATGGCGGGCAGGGATTAGTGGTGGCTACACCTTC.